This T cell receptor beta chain came from a study of T cells in Graves' hyperthyroidism and ophthalmopathy. The investigators amplified TCR beta CDR3 regions from RNA transcripts. During a first-round RT-PCR of the TCR CDR3, the HTBI primer set was used. Using its own MiXCR run on the multiplex PCR reads, TCRdb lists one record per CDR3 protein. In the table there are about 840,000 distinct CDR3 sequences, more than 30% of which are singletons. General study results and limits: For ophthalmopathy, model prediction preceded onset by a median about 6.2 months.

With respect to this clonotype: Its matching antigen is unknown. An end of the junction does not agree with germline; a read error may underlie this.

The sequence was obtained from a man between 18 and 29 years old with Graves' hyperthyroidism. The sample comprised blood.

The CDR3, as DNA: TGCGCCAGCAGCTTAGGAGGGAGAGGGACCTACGAGCAGTACTTC. Amino acids: CASSLGGRGTYEQYF. This chain uses TRBV7-2 with TRBJ2-7, with D perhaps TRBD2 (6 bases). The CDR3 spans 15 residues. CDR1 SGHTA and CDR2 FQGNSA come from the germline V gene.